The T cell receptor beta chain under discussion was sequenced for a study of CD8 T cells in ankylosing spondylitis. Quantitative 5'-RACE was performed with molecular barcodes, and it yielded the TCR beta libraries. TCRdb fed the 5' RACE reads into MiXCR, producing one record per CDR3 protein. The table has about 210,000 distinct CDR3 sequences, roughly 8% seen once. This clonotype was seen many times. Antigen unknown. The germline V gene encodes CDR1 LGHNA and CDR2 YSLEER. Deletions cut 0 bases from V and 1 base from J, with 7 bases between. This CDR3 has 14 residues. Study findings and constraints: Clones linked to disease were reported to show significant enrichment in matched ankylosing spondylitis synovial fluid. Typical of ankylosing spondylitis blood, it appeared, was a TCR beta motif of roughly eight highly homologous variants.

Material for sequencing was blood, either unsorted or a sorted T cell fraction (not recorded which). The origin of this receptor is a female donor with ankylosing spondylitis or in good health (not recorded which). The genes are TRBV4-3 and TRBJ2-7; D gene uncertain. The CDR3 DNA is TGCGCCAGCAGCCAAGATCTTGAGTCCTACGAGCAGTACTTC. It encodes CASSQDLESYEQYF.